The present T cell receptor beta chain was sequenced within a study of blood T cells in healthy people across ages (dated by TCRdb to between 2014 and 2017). A note on the overall study: In model experiments, template switching captured about one uniquely barcoded TCR beta cDNA molecule for every two T cells. To track age-related changes in TCR beta repertoire diversity, the study relied on deep sequencing normalized with unique cDNA molecular identifiers. To avoid experimental bias, donors of different ages were spread randomly across the sequencing lanes. For two donors (one aged 18 to 30 and one aged 80 or older), the study analyzed two additional independent replicas of 1 million unique cDNA reads from the same blood draw. Four age groups were formed from the donors: young (average roughly 15 years), middle-aged (approximately 39), aged (approximately 60) and long-lived (roughly 88).

Libraries were made using 5' RACE. TCRdb names Illumina HiSeq 2500 as the instrument used. A second PCR of 7 to 11 cycles was performed with a sample-barcoded 5' primer and a J-beta primer mix. A template-switch 5' adaptor carrying 12 random nucleotides introduced a unique molecular identifier onto each TCR beta cDNA molecule. Each sample yielded at least 2.5 million CDR3-containing paired-end reads. The Mint cDNA synthesis kit, primed by a TRBC-specific oligonucleotide, was used to synthesize first-strand cDNA from all RNA. After uracil-DNA glycosylase treatment, a first 18-cycle PCR used universal primers M1SS and BC2_uni_R on all cDNA. In the paper's pipeline: For normalization, 1 million high-quality reads were randomly selected from each sample, with every read carrying a distinct molecular identifier. Reads sharing molecular identifiers were discarded rather than binned into consensus sequences. CDR3 identification, clonotype clustering and error correction used MiTCR with a Q25 quality threshold and the strictest error-elimination algorithm. Lower-bound total TCR beta diversity was estimated with a nonparametric unseen species model using Euler transformation. The raw public data were reprocessed by TCRdb itself: fastp quality trimming at Q25, MiXCR clonotype calling, in-frame beta chains only. Under each unique CDR3 protein, matching rows form one entry showing the most common genes and DNA. The V and J calls, along with clone size, are taken from TCRdb and not from the paper's own processing. The sample data list roughly 1,500,000 distinct CDR3 sequences, and 34% of these were observed just once. Approximately 11% of the sample comes from the top ten.

The 39 donors, aged about 6 to 95 years, were systemically healthy Caucasian individuals from Russia. Each donor gave approximately 9.3 milliliters of peripheral blood, collected into EDTA-treated Vacutainer tubes. PBMCs were isolated by Ficoll-Paque density-gradient centrifugation, with at least 7 million obtained per sample. Trizol reagent was used to extract total RNA from the PBMCs, yielding at least 5 micrograms per sample. Naive CD45RAhigh/CD27high T cell percentages were measured by flow cytometry on a PBMC aliquot from every donor. General findings and caveats noted by the study authors: Conclusive comparison of naive and antigen-experienced compartments was prevented by the profiling of bulk unsorted PBMCs. Donor CMV infection status was unknown, potentially confounding age-related changes in expanded clonotypes. As age increased, observed TCR beta diversity per million T cells dropped in a roughly linear way, and a significant reduction was already evident by age roughly 40. Compared with the aged group, the long-lived group had more naive CD4+ T cells, fewer expanded clones and increased TCR diversity, a pattern suggesting age selection. Estimates of total diversity based on one million sequenced T cells were regarded as lower bounds and as underestimates. The percentage of naive T cells measured by flow cytometry correlated strongly with observed TCR beta diversity.

The CDR3 spans 16 residues, from the cysteine through the phenylalanine. The kept DNA is CDR3 alone, 48 bases in frame from the first base. CDR1 and CDR2, looked up from the germline V gene (reference sequence), are DFQATT and SNEGSKA. Between the V and J ends, shortened by 0 bases and 0 bases respectively, the junction contains 12 bases. The count of this clonotype is one. Its specific antigen is unknown. No base quality information exists; no much larger clone differs at one position. One read amounts to weak evidence. The TCR comes from a woman aged 30 to 39 in good health. Sequences were obtained from blood. The rearrangement combines TRBV20-1 with TRBJ2-1; no D segment can be confidently identified. In nucleotide form, the sequence is TGCAGTGCTAGAGATCTCATGTTAGCCTCCTACAATGAGCAGTTCTTC. Its coded protein is CSARDLMLASYNEQFF.